Listed here are 23 T cell receptor beta chains from one sample, sequenced in a study of CD8 T cells in cerebrospinal fluid in Alzheimer's disease. For each CDR3 protein, TCRdb gives one entry from its re-call of the 10x single-cell sequencing reads, without DNA. The table gives some 1,200 distinct CDR3 sequences; the top ten clones make up around 20% of it. The sample consisted of cerebrospinal fluid. The receptors here all came from a human donor with Parkinson's disease.

Judged by frequency, this clonotype is medium-sized. CDR3 protein: CSARDARSYNEQFF. The chain uses TRBV20-1 and TRBJ2-1. CDR3 length: 14 residues. Germline CDR1 and CDR2: DFQATT and SNEGSKA (reference sequence).

This clonotype counts as medium-sized (0.01 to 0.1%) by frequency. V is TRBV4-1 and J is TRBJ2-1; TCRdb outputs TRBD2, but without DNA this stays unchecked. The CDR3 is 15 amino acids. Germline values: CDR1 MGHRA, CDR2 YSYEKL. CDR3 residues: CASSPGTSGGREQFF.

This clonotype is identified as medium-sized from frequency. J is TRBJ2-7 and V is TRBV27. CDR3 length: 12 residues. The germline V gene has CDR1 MNHEY and CDR2 SMNVEV (reference sequence). The CDR3 reads CATYTTTYEQYF.

According to its frequency, this clonotype is large. V gene TRBV18 combines with J gene TRBJ1-4. The length of the CDR3 is 12 residues. Looked up from germline, CDR1 is KGHSH and CDR2 is LQKENI. The CDR3 is CASSPSDEKLFF.

By frequency, this clonotype is medium-sized (0.01 to 0.1%). The chain links TRBV19 to TRBJ1-1; TCRdb indicates TRBD1, and absent DNA this call remains unverified. Per germline, CDR1 LNHDA and CDR2 SQIVND (reference sequence). This CDR3 region has 14 residues. CDR3 residues: CASSIEQGGTEAFF.

According to its frequency, this clonotype is medium-sized (0.01 to 0.1%). The chain couples TRBV4-2 to TRBJ2-7; lacking DNA, the TRBD2 call made by TCRdb goes unchecked. The CDR3 sequence is 16 residues long. Per the germline V gene, CDR1 is LGHNA and CDR2 is YNFKEQ. CDR3 sequence reads: CASSQEWGLVFSEQYF.

This clonotype is large (0.1 to 1%) by frequency. The chain carries TRBV7-9 and TRBJ2-7. The CDR3 loop spans 11 amino acids. Per germline, CDR1 SEHNR and CDR2 FQNEAQ (reference sequence). CDR3 residues: CASSPNYEQYF. Drawing the rest from reference TRBV7-9 and TRBJ2-7, the complete variable domain is DTGVSQNPRHKITKRGQNVTFRCDPISEHNRLYWYRQTLGQGPEFLTYFQNEAQLEKSRLLSDRFSAERPKGSFSTLEIQRTEQGDSAMYLCASSPNYEQYFGPGTRLTVT.

Frequency places this clonotype as medium-sized. The V gene is TRBV4-3, the J gene TRBJ2-7; TCRdb designates TRBD2, a call that cannot be tested without DNA. The germline gives CDR1 LGHNA, CDR2 YSLEER. This CDR3 contains 14 residues. The CDR3 reads CASSQVREGYEQYF.

By frequency, this clonotype registers medium-sized (0.01 to 0.1%). The chain couples TRBV11-3 to TRBJ2-7; no DNA is available, so the TRBD2 call from TCRdb remains unchecked. CDR1 SGHNT and CDR2 YENEEA come from the germline V gene. CDR3 length: 21 residues. CDR3 sequence: CASSLDYELAGWQRPSYEQYF.

This clonotype shows up as medium-sized by frequency. The gene calls are TRBV6-1 and TRBJ2-1; as DNA is missing, the TRBD2 call by TCRdb cannot be tested. CDR1 and CDR2 from the germline V gene are MNHNS and SASEGT. The CDR3 has 16 amino acids. Here the CDR3 reads CASSESPSGRAYEQFF.

Measured by frequency, this clonotype is medium-sized. The chain has TRBV20-1 and TRBJ2-3; absent DNA, TCRdb's TRBD2 call cannot be checked. Germline V lookup: CDR1 DFQATT, CDR2 SNEGSKA (reference sequence). The CDR3 is 18 residues long. The CDR3: CSARGAGPAFTSTDTQYF.

This clonotype ranks as medium-sized (0.01 to 0.1%) in terms of frequency. This chain links TRBV29-1 with TRBJ1-1. The germline CDR1 and CDR2 sequences are SQVTM and ANQGSEA. This CDR3 comprises 12 residues. Here the CDR3 reads CSVAQRNTEAFF.

By frequency, this clonotype is medium-sized. The gene calls are TRBV5-1 and TRBJ1-1. The CDR3 spans 17 residues. Germline V gene sequence: CDR1 SGHRS, CDR2 YFSETQ. Here the CDR3 reads CASSLGRERVGNTEAFF.

Judged by frequency, this clonotype is medium-sized. The V and J genes are TRBV29-1 and TRBJ1-1. The CDR3 contains 14 residues. The germline V gene encodes CDR1 SQVTM and CDR2 ANQGSEA. CDR3 sequence reads: CSANGQTGNTEAFF.

This clonotype is identified as medium-sized (0.01 to 0.1%) from frequency. The chain has TRBV5-5 and TRBJ2-5; TCRdb selects TRBD2, and the lack of DNA leaves this call unchecked. Germline CDR1 SGHKS, CDR2 YYEKEE (reference sequence). CDR3 length: 14 residues. This chain's CDR3 is CASSLGAGLGTQYF. The complete variable domain, with remaining parts taken from reference TRBV5-5 and TRBJ2-5, reads DAGVTQSPTHLIKTRGQQVTLRCSPISGHKSVSWYQQVLGQGPQFIFQYYEKEERGRGNFPDRFSARQFPNYSSELNVNALLLGDSALYLCASSLGAGLGTQYFGPGTRLLVL.

This clonotype ranks as large (0.1 to 1%) in terms of frequency. The chain links TRBV9 to TRBJ2-1; the TCRdb call, TRBD2, lacks DNA for checking. This CDR3 is built from 17 residues. Germline values: CDR1 SGDLS, CDR2 YYNGEE. This CDR3 reads CASSASVLAGGHNEQFF.

By frequency, this clonotype is medium-sized. V usage is TRBV3-1 and J usage is TRBJ1-2; the D gene TCRdb calls, TRBD1, cannot be checked with no DNA. The CDR3 sequence is 15 residues long. Germline V CDR1 and CDR2: LGHDT, YNNKEL (reference sequence). The CDR3: CASSQTTGANYGYTF.

By frequency, this clonotype is large. The chain uses TRBV12-3 or TRBV12-4 and TRBJ1-1. This CDR3 has 14 residues. The chain's CDR3 is CASNFGFMNTEAFF.

This clonotype shows up as medium-sized by frequency. The rearrangement uses TRBV20-1 and TRBJ2-3; the TCRdb call, TRBD1, lacks DNA for checking. There are 15 residues in the CDR3. The germline V gene has CDR1 DFQATT and CDR2 SNEGSKA (reference sequence). CDR3 amino acids: CSAFPPGQGTDTQYF.

This clonotype is labeled medium-sized based on frequency. This chain joins TRBV20-1 and TRBJ2-5; the TCRdb D gene call, TRBD1, has no DNA to confirm it. Looked up from germline, CDR1 is DFQATT and CDR2 is SNEGSKA (reference sequence). This CDR3 is 14 amino acids long. CDR3: CSALSGTAEETQYF.

This clonotype is called medium-sized based on its frequency. The rearrangement joins TRBV6-2 or TRBV6-3 to TRBJ2-1. Germline CDR1 MNHEY, CDR2 SVGEGT. The CDR3 sequence is 14 residues long. The CDR3 loop reads CASSYTSSYNEQFF.

This clonotype is classed as medium-sized (0.01 to 0.1%) by frequency. The J gene is TRBJ1-2, the V gene TRBV6-5. The CDR3 totals 13 residues. Germline V gene data show CDR1 as MNHEY and CDR2 as SVGAGI. This chain's CDR3 is CASSISQGWGYTF.

This clonotype registers medium-sized (0.01 to 0.1%) by frequency. The chain couples TRBV20-1 to TRBJ2-7; TCRdb names TRBD2, which stays unverified in the absence of DNA. The CDR3 spans 17 residues. Germline lookup yields CDR1 DFQATT and CDR2 SNEGSKA (reference sequence). CDR3 amino acids: CSASLLRPGLAEYEQYF.